The rows below give T cell receptor beta chains drawn from one sample of a study of CXCR3-negative and CXCR3-positive naive CD8 T cells. Reanalyzing the 5' RACE reads, TCRdb keeps one entry per CDR3 protein, without DNA. The sample is made up of more than 65,000 distinct CDR3 sequences, and the top ten hold about 1.5% of it. The sample consisted of naive CXCR3- CD8+ T cells from blood. All receptors come from a human donor in good health. Some clones in this sample may be carry-over from other donors' samples. The CDR3 runs from the conserved cysteine through the conserved F or W. Each record gives: J gene, V gene, CDR3 protein.

j_call: TRBJ2-1; v_call: TRBV9; cdr3_aa: CASSDSGTSGRDTPNEQFF
j_call: TRBJ1-2; v_call: TRBV29-1; cdr3_aa: CSVEGFYGYTF
j_call: TRBJ2-7; v_call: TRBV5-1; cdr3_aa: CASSLEGPGAYF
j_call: TRBJ2-1; v_call: TRBV27; cdr3_aa: CASRQLNYNEQFF
j_call: TRBJ2-1; v_call: TRBV7-9; cdr3_aa: CASSLYPYEQFF
j_call: TRBJ2-2; v_call: TRBV28; cdr3_aa: CASRERGDTGELFF
j_call: TRBJ2-5; v_call: TRBV6-5; cdr3_aa: CASSYNSGGQETQYF
j_call: TRBJ2-7; v_call: TRBV27; cdr3_aa: CAAGYSYEQYF
j_call: TRBJ2-2; v_call: TRBV5-4; cdr3_aa: CASSFRGLINTGELFF
j_call: TRBJ1-1; v_call: TRBV12-3/TRBV12-4; cdr3_aa: CASNSAGPIRGTEAFF
j_call: TRBJ2-2; v_call: TRBV29-1; cdr3_aa: CSVERDAHGELFF
j_call: TRBJ1-1; v_call: TRBV9; cdr3_aa: CASSVAGVSTEAFF
j_call: TRBJ2-3; v_call: TRBV28; cdr3_aa: CASSLTSGSQTQYF
j_call: TRBJ2-3; v_call: TRBV7-8; cdr3_aa: CAASAGGHTDTQYF
j_call: TRBJ1-1; v_call: TRBV2; cdr3_aa: CASSEIWGWNTEAFF
j_call: TRBJ2-7; v_call: TRBV7-2; cdr3_aa: CASRLTGSYEQYF
j_call: TRBJ2-1; v_call: TRBV6-6; cdr3_aa: CASSYTYNEQFF
j_call: TRBJ2-3; v_call: TRBV6-6; cdr3_aa: CASSSRGAGDTQYF
j_call: TRBJ2-1; v_call: TRBV6-5; cdr3_aa: CATYPASGGAANEQFF
j_call: TRBJ2-5; v_call: TRBV28; cdr3_aa: CASSFLAWETQYF
j_call: TRBJ1-6; v_call: TRBV29-1; cdr3_aa: CSVGYGGNSPLHF
j_call: TRBJ2-5; v_call: TRBV5-1; cdr3_aa: CASSGGQDETQYF
j_call: TRBJ1-2; v_call: TRBV25-1; cdr3_aa: CASSEQTGDYGYTF
j_call: TRBJ2-3; v_call: TRBV6-5; cdr3_aa: CASSSPDRAIDTQYF
j_call: TRBJ2-2; v_call: TRBV19; cdr3_aa: CASSPTPGGEVGELFF